This TCR beta chain is from a study of T cells in localized non-small cell lung cancer. Germline CDR1 is SEHNR and CDR2 is FQNEAQ (reference sequence). J gave up 7 bases and V 6 bases, and 17 bases lay outside the gene matches. This CDR3 spans 17 amino acids. Study-level results: Uninvolved adjacent lung had higher T cell clonality than tumor and all other tissues. Adjacent lung exhibited a median of about 56 among the 100 most abundant tumor clones.

On this clone itself: Its matching antigen is unknown.

Method: immunoSEQ multiplex PCR; TCRdb's copy keeps in-frame clones and lacks some. The table lists tens of thousands of clones, roughly 75% of them singletons. The sample in question was PBMCs, obtained before any cancer treatment. The chain employs TRBV7-9 and TRBJ2-7, with TRBD1 identical over 11 bases. The source of this sequence is a man aged 40 to 70 with stage II squamous cell lung carcinoma. CDR3 nucleotides: TGTGCCAGCAGTCATTTTTTGGCCGGGACAGGGGGAAGGGAGCAGTACTTC. Translated, it gives CASSHFLAGTGGREQYF.